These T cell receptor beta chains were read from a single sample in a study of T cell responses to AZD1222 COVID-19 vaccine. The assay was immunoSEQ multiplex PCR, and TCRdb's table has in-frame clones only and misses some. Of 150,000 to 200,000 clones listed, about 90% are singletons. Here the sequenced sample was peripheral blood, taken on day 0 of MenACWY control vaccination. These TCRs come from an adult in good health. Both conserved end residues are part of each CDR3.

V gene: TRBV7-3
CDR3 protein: CASSLTAVNTEAFF

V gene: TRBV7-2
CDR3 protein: CASSPTSTSYNEQFF

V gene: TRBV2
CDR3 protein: CASSRSPRDTLVWGYTF

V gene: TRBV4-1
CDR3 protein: CASSQDPAVAGFSETQYF

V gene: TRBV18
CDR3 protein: CASSPPGLRVRYGYTF

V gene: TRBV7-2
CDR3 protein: CASSLGARNEKLFF

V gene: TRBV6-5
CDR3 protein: CASSRDSYYGYTF

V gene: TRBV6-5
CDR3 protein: CASSSDPGQGKYGYTF

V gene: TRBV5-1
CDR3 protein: CASSLGNREKLFF

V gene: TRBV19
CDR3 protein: CASSIVGTSSNEQFF

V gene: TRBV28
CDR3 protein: CASRLTGGIDTF

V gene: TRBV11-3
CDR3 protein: CASRSWDGYTF

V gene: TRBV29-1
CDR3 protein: CSVETEFPYEQYF

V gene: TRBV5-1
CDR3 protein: CASSSVVDTSTEQYF

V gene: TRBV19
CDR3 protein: CASSITFGGSYEQYF

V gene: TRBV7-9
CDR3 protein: CASSSIAGGSDTQYF

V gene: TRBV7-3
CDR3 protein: CASSFGRGTDTQYF

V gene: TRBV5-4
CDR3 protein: CASSLRLAGDTQYF

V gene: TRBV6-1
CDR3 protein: CASSEGPYRDLYEQYF

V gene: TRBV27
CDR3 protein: CASSLSAGNTIYF

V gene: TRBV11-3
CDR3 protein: CASSLDWGIFAYEQYF

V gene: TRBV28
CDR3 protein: CASSQTLPPYNEQFF

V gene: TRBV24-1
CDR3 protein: CATSKISQGGSEQFF

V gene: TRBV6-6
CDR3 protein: CASSYSIIDTQYF

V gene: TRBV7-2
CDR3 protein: CASSFTSSYNEQFF

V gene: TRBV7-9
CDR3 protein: CASSPPEAQNIQYF

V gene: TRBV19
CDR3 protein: CASSIGLAYGYGYTF

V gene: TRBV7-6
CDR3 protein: CASRQTGTNTGELFF

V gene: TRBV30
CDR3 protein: CAWNTGGGGYTF

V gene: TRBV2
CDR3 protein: CASKWADSEAFF

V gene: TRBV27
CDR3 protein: CASSSGNNEQFF

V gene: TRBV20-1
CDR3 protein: CSASGGGGLGNTIYF

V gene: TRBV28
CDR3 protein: CASSFSSGSSYEQYF

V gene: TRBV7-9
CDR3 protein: CASSLGGGRRNYGYTF

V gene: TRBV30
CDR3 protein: CAWSAASGANVLTF

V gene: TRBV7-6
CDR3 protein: CASGRRQINTGELFF

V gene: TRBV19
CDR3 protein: CASSISDTQYF

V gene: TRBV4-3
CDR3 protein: CASSQRTGAPFTYNEQFF

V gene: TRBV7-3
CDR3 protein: CASSSHGQGGDTQYF

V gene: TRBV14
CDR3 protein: CASSLDRAGNTIYF

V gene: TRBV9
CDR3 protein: CASSVLGGSGNTIYF

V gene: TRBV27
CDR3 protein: CASSLGGYEQYF

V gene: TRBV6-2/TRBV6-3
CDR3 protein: CASSYSPTGNYGYTF

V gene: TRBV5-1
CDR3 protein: CASSLEGGQYEQYF

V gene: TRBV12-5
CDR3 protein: CASGRENYGYTF

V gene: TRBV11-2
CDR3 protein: CASSFGRNTGELFF

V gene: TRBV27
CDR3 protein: CASSITGRGTEAFF

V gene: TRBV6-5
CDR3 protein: CASSYTSGSYNGYTF

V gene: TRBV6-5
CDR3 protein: CASSSPEKLFF

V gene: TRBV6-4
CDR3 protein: CASSLTGTNTEAFF

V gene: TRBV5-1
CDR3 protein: CASSLEVRSYGYTF

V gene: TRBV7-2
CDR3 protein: CASILDIRGGDYGYTF

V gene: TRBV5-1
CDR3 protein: CASSLLGTGDTDTQYF

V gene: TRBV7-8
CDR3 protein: CASSWGVDTEAFF

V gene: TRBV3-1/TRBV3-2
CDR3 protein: CASSQGGQGGEQYF

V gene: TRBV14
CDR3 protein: CASSQDRGAAAGGPYEQYF

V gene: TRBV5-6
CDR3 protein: CASSYRGRDYNEQFF

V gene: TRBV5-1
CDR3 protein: CASSPVDTGELFF

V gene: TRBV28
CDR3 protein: CASSLAVGASNQPQHF